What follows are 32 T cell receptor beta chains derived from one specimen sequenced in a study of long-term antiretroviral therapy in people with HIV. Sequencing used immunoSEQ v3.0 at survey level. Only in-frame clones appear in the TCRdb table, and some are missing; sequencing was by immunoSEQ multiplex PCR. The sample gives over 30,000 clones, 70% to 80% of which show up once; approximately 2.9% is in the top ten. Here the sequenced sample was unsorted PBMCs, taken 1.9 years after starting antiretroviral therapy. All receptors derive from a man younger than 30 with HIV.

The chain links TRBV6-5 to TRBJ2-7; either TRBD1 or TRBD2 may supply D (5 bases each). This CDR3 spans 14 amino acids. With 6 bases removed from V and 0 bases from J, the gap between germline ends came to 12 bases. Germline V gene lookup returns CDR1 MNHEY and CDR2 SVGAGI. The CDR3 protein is CASSPGTHSYEQYV. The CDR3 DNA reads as TGTGCCAGCAGCCCCGGGACCCACTCCTACGAGCAGTACGTC.

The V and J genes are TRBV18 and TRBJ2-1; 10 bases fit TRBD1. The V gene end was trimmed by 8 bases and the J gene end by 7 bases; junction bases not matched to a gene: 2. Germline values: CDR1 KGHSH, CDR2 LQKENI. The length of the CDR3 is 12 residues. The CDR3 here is CASGTGANEQFF. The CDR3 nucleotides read TGTGCCAGCGGGACAGGGGCAAATGAGCAGTTCTTC.

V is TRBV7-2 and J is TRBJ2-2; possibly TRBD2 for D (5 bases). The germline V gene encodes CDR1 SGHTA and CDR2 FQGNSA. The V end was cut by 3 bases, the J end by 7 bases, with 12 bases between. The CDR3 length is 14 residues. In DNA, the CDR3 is TGTGCCAGCAGCTTCCTAGCCTCCGGCGGGGAGCTGTTTTTT. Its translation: CASSFLASGGELFF.

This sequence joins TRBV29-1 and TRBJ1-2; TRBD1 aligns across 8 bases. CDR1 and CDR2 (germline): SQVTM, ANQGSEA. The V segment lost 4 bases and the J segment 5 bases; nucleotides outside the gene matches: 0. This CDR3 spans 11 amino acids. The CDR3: CSVGDRYGYTF. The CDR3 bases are TGCAGCGTTGGGGACAGGTATGGCTACACCTTC. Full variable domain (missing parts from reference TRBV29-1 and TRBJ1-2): SAVISQKPSRDICQRGTSLTIQCQVDSQVTMMFWYRQQPGQSLTLIATANQGSEATYESGFVIDKFPISRPNLTFSTLTVSNMSPEDSSIYLCSVGDRYGYTFGSGTRLTVV.

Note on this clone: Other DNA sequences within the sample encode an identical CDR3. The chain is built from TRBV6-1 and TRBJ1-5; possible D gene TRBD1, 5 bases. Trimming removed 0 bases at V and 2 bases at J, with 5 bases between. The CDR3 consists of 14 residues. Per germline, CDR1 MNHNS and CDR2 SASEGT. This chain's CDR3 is CASSEAGGNQPQHF. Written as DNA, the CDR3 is TGTGCCAGCAGTGAAGCGGGGGGCAATCAGCCCCAGCATTTT.

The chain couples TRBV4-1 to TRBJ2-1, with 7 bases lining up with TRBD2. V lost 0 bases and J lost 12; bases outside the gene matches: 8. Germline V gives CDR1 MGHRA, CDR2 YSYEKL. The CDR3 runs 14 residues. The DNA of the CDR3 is TGCGCCAGCAGCCAAGATGCGGGGGTGAACGTGCAGTTCTTC. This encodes CASSQDAGVNVQFF.

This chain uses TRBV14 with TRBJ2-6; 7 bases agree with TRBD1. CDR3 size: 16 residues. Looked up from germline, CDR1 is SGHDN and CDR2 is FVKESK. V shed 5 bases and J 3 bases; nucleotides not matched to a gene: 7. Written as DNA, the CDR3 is TGTGCCAGCAGCTTACTCAGGGGGAATGGGGCCAACGTCCTGACTTTC. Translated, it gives CASSLLRGNGANVLTF.

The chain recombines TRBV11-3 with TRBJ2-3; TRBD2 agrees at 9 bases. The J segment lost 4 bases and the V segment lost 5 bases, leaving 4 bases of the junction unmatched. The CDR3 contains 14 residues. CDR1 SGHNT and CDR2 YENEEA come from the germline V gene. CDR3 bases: TGTGCCAGCAGCCGAGCGGGGGGCGCAGATACGCAGTATTTT. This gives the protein CASSRAGGADTQYF. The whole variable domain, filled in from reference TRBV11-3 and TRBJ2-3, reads EAGVVQSPRYKIIEKKQPVAFWCNPISGHNTLYWYLQNLGQGPELLIRYENEEAVDDSQLPKDRFSAERLKGVDSTLKIQPAELGDSAVYLCASSRAGGADTQYFGPGTRLTVL.

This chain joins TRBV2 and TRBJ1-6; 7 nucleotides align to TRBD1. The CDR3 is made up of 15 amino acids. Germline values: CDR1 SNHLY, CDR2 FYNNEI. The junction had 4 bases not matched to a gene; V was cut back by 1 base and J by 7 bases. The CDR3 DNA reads TGTGCCAGCAGTGAAGGACAGGGAGAGAATTCACCCCTCCACTTT. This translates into CASSEGQGENSPLHF.

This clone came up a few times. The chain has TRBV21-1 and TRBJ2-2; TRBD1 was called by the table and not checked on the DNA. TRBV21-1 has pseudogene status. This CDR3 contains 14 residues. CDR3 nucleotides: TGTGCCAGCAGCCAGGCTCGCGACACCGGGGAGCTGTTTTTT. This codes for CASSQARDTGELFF.

CDR3 coding DNA: TGTGCCAGCAGCTCCCTGGGCGGGGGCACTGAAGCTTTCTTT. Its protein is CASSSLGGGTEAFF. The chain is built from TRBV7-8 and TRBJ1-1; D perhaps matches TRBD1 (5 bases). The ends were cut back, 4 bases at V and 4 bases at J, with 13 bases in the middle. The CDR3 runs 14 residues. Germline assignment: CDR1 SGHVS and CDR2 FQNEAQ.

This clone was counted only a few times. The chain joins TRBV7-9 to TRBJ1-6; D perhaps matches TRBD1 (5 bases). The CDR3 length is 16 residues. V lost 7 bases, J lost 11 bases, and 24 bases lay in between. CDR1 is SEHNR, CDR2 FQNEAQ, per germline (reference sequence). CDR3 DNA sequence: TGTGCCAGCACCACCCTGGGGGGTACGTCCGATCCACCCCTCCACTTT. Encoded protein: CASTTLGGTSDPPLHF.

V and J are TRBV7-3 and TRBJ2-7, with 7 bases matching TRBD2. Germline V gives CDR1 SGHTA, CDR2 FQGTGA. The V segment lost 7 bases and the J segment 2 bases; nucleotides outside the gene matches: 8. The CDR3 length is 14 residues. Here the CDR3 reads CASKSWGGAYEQYF. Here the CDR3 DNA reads TGTGCCAGCAAATCCTGGGGGGGGGCCTACGAGCAGTACTTC.

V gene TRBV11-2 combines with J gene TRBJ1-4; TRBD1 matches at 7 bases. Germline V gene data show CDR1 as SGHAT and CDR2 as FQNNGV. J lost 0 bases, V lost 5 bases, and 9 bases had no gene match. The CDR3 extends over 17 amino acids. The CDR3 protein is CASSRSDRTATNEKLFF. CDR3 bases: TGTGCCAGCAGCCGATCGGACAGGACTGCAACTAATGAAAAACTGTTTTTT. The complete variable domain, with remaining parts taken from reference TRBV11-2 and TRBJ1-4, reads EAGVAQSPRYKIIEKRQSVAFWCNPISGHATLYWYQQILGQGPKLLIQFQNNGVVDDSQLPKDRFSAERLKGVDSTLKIQPAKLEDSAVYLCASSRSDRTATNEKLFFGSGTQLSVL.

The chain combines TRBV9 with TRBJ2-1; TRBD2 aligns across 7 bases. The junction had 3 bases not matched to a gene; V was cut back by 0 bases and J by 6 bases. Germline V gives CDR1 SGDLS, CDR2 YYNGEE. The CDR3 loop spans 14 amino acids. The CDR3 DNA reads TGTGCCAGCAGCGTAGGACTAGCCTCCAATGAGCAGTTCTTC. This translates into CASSVGLASNEQFF.

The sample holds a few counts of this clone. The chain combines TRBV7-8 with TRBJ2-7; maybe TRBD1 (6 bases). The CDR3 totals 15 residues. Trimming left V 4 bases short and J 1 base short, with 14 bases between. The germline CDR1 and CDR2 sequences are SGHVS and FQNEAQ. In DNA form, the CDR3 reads TGTGCCAGCAGCTCCGGACAGCGTTATTCCTACGAGCAGTACGTC. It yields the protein CASSSGQRYSYEQYV.

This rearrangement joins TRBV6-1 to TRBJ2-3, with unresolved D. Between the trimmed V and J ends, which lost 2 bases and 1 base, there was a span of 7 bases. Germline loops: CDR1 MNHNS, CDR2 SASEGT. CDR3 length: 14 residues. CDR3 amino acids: CASSELWGTDTQYF. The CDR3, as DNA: TGTGCCAGCAGTGAATTGTGGGGCACAGATACGCAGTATTTT.

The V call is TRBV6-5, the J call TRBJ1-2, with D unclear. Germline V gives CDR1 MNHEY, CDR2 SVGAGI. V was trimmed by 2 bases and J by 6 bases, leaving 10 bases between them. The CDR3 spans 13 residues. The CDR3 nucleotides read TGTGCCAGCAGTTACCCCCCCGGTAATGGCTACACCTTC. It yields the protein CASSYPPGNGYTF.

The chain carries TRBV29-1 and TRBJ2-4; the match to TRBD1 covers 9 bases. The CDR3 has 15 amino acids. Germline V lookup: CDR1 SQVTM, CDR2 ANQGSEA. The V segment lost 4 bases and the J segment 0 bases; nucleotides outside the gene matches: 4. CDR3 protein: CSVVRQGVAKNIQYF. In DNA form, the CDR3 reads TGCAGCGTTGTTCGACAGGGGGTAGCCAAAAACATTCAGTACTTC.

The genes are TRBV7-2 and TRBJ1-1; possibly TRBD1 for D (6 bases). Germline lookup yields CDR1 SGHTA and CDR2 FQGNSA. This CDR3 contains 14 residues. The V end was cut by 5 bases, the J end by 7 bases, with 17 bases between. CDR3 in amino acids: CASSPMALGGEAFF. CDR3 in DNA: TGTGCCAGCAGCCCCATGGCCTTAGGGGGTGAAGCTTTCTTT.

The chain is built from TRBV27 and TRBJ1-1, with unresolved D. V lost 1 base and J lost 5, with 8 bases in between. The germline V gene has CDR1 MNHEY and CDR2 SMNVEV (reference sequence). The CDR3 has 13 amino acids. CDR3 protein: CASSLLGYTEAFF. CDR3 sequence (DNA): TGTGCCAGCAGTTTATTGGGGTATACTGAAGCTTTCTTT.

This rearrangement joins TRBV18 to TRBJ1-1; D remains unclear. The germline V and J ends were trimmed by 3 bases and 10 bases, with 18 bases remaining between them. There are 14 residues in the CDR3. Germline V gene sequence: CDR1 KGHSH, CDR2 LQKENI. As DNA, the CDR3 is TGTGCCAGCTCACCCCTCGGACTCTCACTGGGAGCTTTCTTT. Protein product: CASSPLGLSLGAFF.

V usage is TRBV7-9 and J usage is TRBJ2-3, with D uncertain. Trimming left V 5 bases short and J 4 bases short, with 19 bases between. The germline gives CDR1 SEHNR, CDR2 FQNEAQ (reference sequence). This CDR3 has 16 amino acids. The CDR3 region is CASSLPGPSQADTQYF. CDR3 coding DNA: TGTGCCAGCAGCCTACCCGGGCCTAGTCAGGCAGATACGCAGTATTTT.

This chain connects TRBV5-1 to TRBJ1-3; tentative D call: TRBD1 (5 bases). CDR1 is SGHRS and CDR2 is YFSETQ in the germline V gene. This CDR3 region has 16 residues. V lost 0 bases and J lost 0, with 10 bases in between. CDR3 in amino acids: CASSLDSGTSGNTIYF. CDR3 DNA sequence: TGCGCCAGCAGCTTGGACTCCGGGACCTCTGGAAACACCATATATTTT.

Here the CDR3 reads CASSANPAGETQYF. As DNA, the CDR3 is TGTGCCAGCAGTGCAAACCCAGCTGGGGAGACCCAGTACTTC. The chain has TRBV6-1 and TRBJ2-5, with D hard to call. Germline V CDR1 and CDR2: MNHNS, SASEGT. V was shortened by 4 bases and J by 5 bases, with 14 bases between the two germline ends. CDR3 length equals 14 residues.

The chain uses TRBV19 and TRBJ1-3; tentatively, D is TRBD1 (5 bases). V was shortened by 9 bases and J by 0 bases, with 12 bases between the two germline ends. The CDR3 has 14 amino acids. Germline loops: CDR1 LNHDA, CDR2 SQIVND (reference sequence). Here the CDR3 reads CASLSGDSGNTIYF. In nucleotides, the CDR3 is TGTGCCAGCTTATCGGGGGACTCTGGAAACACCATATATTTT.

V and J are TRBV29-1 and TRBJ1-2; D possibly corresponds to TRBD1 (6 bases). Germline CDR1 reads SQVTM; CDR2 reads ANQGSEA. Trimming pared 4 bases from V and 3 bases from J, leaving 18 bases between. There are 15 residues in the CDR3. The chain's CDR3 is CSVASFGGGDYGYTF. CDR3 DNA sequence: TGCAGCGTTGCTAGTTTCGGAGGGGGAGACTATGGCTACACCTTC.

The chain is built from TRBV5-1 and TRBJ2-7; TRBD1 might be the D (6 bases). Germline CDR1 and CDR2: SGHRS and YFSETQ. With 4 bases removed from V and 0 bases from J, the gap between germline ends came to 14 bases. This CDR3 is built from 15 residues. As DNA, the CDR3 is TGCGCCAGCAGCAACGGACAGCCGAGCTCCTACGAGCAGTACTTC. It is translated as CASSNGQPSSYEQYF.

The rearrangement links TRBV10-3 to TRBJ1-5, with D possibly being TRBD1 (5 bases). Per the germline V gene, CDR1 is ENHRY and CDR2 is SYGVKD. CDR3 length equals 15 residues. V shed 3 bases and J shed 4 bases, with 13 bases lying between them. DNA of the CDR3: TGTGCCATCAGTGATGGGGCAGGAGGAAATCAGCCCCAGCATTTT. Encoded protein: CAISDGAGGNQPQHF.

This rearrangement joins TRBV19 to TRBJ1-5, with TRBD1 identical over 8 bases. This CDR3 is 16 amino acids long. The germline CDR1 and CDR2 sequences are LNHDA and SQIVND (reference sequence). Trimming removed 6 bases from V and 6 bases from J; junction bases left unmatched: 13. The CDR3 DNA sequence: TGTGCCAGTAGGCAGGACAGGGCAGGAGTGGGTCAGCCCCAGCATTTT. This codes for CASRQDRAGVGQPQHF.

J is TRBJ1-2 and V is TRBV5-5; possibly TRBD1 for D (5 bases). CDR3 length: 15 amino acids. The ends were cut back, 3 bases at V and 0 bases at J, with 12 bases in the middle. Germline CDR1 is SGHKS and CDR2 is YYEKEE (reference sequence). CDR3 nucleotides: TGTGCCAGCAGCTCCGGGACCGCAGCTAACTATGGCTACACCTTC. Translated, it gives CASSSGTAANYGYTF.

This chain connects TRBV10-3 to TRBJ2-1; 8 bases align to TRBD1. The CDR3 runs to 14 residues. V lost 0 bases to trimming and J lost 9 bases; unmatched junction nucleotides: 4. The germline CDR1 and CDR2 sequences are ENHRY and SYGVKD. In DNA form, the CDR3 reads TGTGCCATCAGTGAGTCGGACAGGGTGGGTGAGCAGTTCTTC. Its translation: CAISESDRVGEQFF.